The 5 T cell receptor beta chains reported below all come from one sample, sequenced in a study of T cell repertoires in cytomegalovirus infection. TCRdb independently ran MiXCR on the reads; one entry per CDR3 protein. Of 450,000 to 550,000 distinct CDR3 sequences in the sample, 40% to 50% were seen once. Their antigens are not known. The material sequenced was cultured PBMCs, taken from culture after CMV antigen stimulation. These receptors were taken from a human donor in good health (CMV status not recorded). Some clones in this sample may be carry-over from other donors' samples.

This clonotype was counted only a few times. The V call is TRBV6-2 or TRBV6-3, the J call TRBJ2-5; the D gene is possibly TRBD2 (6 bases). The CDR3 consists of 16 residues. The ends were cut back, 7 bases at V and 7 bases at J, with 25 bases in the middle. Germline lookup yields CDR1 MNHEY and CDR2 SVGEGT. The CDR3 sequence: CASTPSRAGLLWTQYF. The CDR3 DNA reads TGTGCCAGCACCCCCTCGCGGGCGGGACTCCTCTGGACCCAGTACTTC.

This rearrangement joins TRBV7-2 to TRBJ2-3, with 10 bases that match TRBD2. V was pared by 5 bases and J by 4 bases, with 3 bases of the junction left unmatched. CDR1 and CDR2 (germline): SGHTA, FQGNSA. The CDR3 runs to 14 residues. Here the CDR3 reads CASSPLAGADTQYF. Here the CDR3 DNA reads TGTGCCAGCAGCCCTCTAGCGGGGGCAGATACGCAGTATTTT.

The chain has TRBV20-1 and TRBJ2-1; 7 bases agree with TRBD2. The CDR3 is 14 residues long. J gave up 0 bases and V 3 bases, and 2 bases lay outside the gene matches. Germline-derived CDR1 and CDR2 are DFQATT and SNEGSKA (reference sequence). In DNA, the CDR3 is TGCAGTGCTAGGGGCGGGGGCTCCTACAATGAGCAGTTCTTC. This encodes CSARGGGSYNEQFF.

The chain has TRBV6-8 and TRBJ2-1; D not resolved. V was pared by 8 bases and J by 0 bases, with 8 bases between. CDR3 length: 13 amino acids. CDR1 MNHGY and CDR2 SAAAGT come from the germline V gene. CDR3 bases: TGTGCCAGCGGATGGGACTCCTACAATGAGCAGTTCTTC. It yields the protein CASGWDSYNEQFF.

The rearrangement uses TRBV7-9 and TRBJ2-2; a possible D gene is TRBD1 (7 bases). This CDR3 region has 16 residues. Deletions cut 5 bases from V and 4 bases from J, with 17 bases between. Germline V gives CDR1 SEHNR, CDR2 FQNEAQ (reference sequence). CDR3 loop: CASSRWRGRATGELFF. The CDR3 coding sequence is TGTGCCAGCAGCCGGTGGAGGGGGCGGGCCACCGGGGAGCTGTTTTTT. Together with reference TRBV7-9 and TRBJ2-2, the CDR3 gives the full variable domain: DTGVSQNPRHKITKRGQNVTFRCDPISEHNRLYWYRQTLGQGPEFLTYFQNEAQLEKSRLLSDRFSAERPKGSFSTLEIQRTEQGDSAMYLCASSRWRGRATGELFFGEGSRLTVL.